This record looks at one T cell receptor beta chain sequence and its context. Looked up from germline, CDR1 is SGHKS and CDR2 is YYEKEE (reference sequence). The ends lost 3 bases at V and 5 bases at J; junction bases unmatched: 8. This CDR3 is built from 15 residues. The data stem from a study of blood T cell repertoires in COVID-19. Data came from immunoSEQ multiplex PCR; TCRdb stores just in-frame clones and leaves some out. Seen here are 250,000 or so clones, approximately 89% observed once, and the top ten hold around 3.1%. The V call is TRBV5-5, the J call TRBJ2-5; 9 nucleotides align to TRBD2. What was sequenced was PBMCs or T cells enriched from blood (not recorded which). The receptor's source is a woman in her 40s who had been exposed to COVID-19. CDR3 DNA sequence: TGTGCCAGCAGCTCCTCTAGCGGGGTGTCGGAGACCCAGTACTTC. Amino acids: CASSSSSGVSETQYF.